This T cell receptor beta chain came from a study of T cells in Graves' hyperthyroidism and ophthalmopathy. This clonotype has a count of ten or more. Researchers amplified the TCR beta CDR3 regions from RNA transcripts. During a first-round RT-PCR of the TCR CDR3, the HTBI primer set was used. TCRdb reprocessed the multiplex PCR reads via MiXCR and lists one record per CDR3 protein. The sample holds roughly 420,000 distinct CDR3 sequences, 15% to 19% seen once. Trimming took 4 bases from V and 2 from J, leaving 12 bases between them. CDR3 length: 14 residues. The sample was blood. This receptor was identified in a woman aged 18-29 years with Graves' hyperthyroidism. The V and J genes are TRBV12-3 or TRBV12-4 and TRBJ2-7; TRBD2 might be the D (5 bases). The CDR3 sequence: CASSYGLRPYEQYF. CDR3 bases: TGTGCCAGCAGTTACGGACTTCGCCCCTACGAGCAGTACTTC.